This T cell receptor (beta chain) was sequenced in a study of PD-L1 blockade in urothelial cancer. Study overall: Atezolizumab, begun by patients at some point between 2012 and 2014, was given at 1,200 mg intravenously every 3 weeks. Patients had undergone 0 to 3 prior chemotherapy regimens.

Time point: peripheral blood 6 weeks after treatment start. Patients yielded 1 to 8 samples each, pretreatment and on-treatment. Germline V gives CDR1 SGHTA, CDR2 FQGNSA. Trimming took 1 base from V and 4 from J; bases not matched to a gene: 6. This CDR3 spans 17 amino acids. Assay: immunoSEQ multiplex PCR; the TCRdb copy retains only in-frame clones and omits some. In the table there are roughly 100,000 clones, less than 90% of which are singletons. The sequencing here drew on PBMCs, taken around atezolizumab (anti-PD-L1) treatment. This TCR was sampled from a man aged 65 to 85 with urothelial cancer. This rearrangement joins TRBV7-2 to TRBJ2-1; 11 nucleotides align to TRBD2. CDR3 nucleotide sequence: TGTGCCAGCAGCTTAGTTGTTAGCGGGGGGGCTTACAATGAGCAGTTCTTC. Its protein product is CASSLVVSGGAYNEQFF. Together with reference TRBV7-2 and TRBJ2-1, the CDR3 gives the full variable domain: GAGVSQSPSNKVTEKGKDVELRCDPISGHTALYWYRQSLGQGLEFLIYFQGNSAPDKSGLPSDRFSAERTGGSVSTLTIQRTQQEDSAVYLCASSLVVSGGAYNEQFFGPGTRLTVL.